The T cell receptor beta chain described here comes from a study of brain T cells in children with intractable seizures. The assay was immunoSEQ multiplex PCR, and TCRdb's table has in-frame clones only and misses some. This table has roughly 69,000 clones, about 96% appearing once. This clone was counted between two and nine times. This CDR3 spans 17 amino acids. V dropped 1 base and J dropped 5 bases, with 18 bases sitting between them. Germline CDR1 SGHTS, CDR2 YDEGEE. This specimen consisted of peripheral blood, obtained at surgery. This receptor was taken from a boy younger than two with focal cortical dysplasia and intractable seizures. The chain recombines TRBV5-8 with TRBJ2-2; D is unresolved. CDR3 in amino acids: CASSLPYDGLLTGELFF. CDR3 nucleotides: TGTGCCAGCAGCTTGCCTTATGACGGCCTACTGACCGGGGAGCTGTTTTTT.